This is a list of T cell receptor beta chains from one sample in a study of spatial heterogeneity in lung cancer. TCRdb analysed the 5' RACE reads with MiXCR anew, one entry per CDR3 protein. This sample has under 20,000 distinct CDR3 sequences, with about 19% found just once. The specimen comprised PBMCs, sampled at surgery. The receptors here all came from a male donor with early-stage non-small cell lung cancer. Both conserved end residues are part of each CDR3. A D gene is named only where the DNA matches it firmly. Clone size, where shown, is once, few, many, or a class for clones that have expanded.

TGTGCCAGCAGTGACTCGACAGGGGGCCGCCGGGATGAGCAGTTCTTC	CASSDSTGGRRDEQFF	TRBD1	TRBV6-4	TRBJ2-1	.
TGCAGCGTAAACGCGAACACCGGGGAGCTGTTTTTT	CSVNANTGELFF	.	TRBV29-1	TRBJ2-2	many
TGTGCCAGCAGCTCCCGACGGGGGGGCACTGAAGCTTTCTTT	CASSSRRGGTEAFF	.	TRBV13	TRBJ1-1	many
TGTGCCAGCAGCTTGGACCGGGGAGGGTACAATGAGCAGTTCTTC	CASSLDRGGYNEQFF	TRBD2	TRBV5-5	TRBJ2-1	many
TGTGCCACCAGTGATTTGCATGCGGGAAGCAATGAGCAGTTCTTC	CATSDLHAGSNEQFF	.	TRBV24-1	TRBJ2-1	many
TGTGCCAGCAGTCAGACATCGAACACCGGGGAGCTGTTTTTT	CASSQTSNTGELFF	.	TRBV6-6	TRBJ2-2	few
TGTGCCAGCTCACGCACAGCGGGGGCCCAAGAGACCCAGTACTTC	CASSRTAGAQETQYF	TRBD2	TRBV18	TRBJ2-5	many
TGTGCCAGCAGTTTTACAGGGTCGCCGTTCGAGCAGTACTTC	CASSFTGSPFEQYF	.	TRBV27	TRBJ2-7	.
TGTGCCATCAGTGAGTCGACGGGCAGGGGGAAATTCTACGAGCAGTACTTC	CAISESTGRGKFYEQYF	TRBD1	TRBV10-3	TRBJ2-7	few
TGTGCCAGCAGCCGTCGACAGGGAATGGGCACTGAAGCTTTCTTT	CASSRRQGMGTEAFF	TRBD1	TRBV7-9	TRBJ1-1	many
TGTGCCAGTAGTATAACGGGGACAGGGGGACTCTCTGGGGCCAACGTCCTGACTTTC	CASSITGTGGLSGANVLTF	TRBD1	TRBV19	TRBJ2-6	.
TGTGCCAGTACCCCGGACAGGGGAAGCAATCAGCCCCAGCATTTT	CASTPDRGSNQPQHF	TRBD1	TRBV19	TRBJ1-5	few
TGTGCCAGTACAAAGGGGAACACTGAAGCTTTCTTT	CASTKGNTEAFF	.	TRBV19	TRBJ1-1	many
TGTGCCAGCAGTTACACCGGGACAGCTGGAAACACCATATATTTT	CASSYTGTAGNTIYF	TRBD1	TRBV6-5	TRBJ1-3	few
TGTGCCAGTAGTTCCGTGGGCCGGAACACTGAAGCTTTCTTT	CASSSVGRNTEAFF	.	TRBV19	TRBJ1-1	medium-sized
TGTGCCACCTCAAGAGGGGGCAATGAGCAGTTCTTC	CATSRGGNEQFF	.	TRBV24-1	TRBJ2-1	medium-sized
TGTGCCAGCAGCTTAGGTCTAGCGGCTTACAATGAGCAGTTCTTC	CASSLGLAAYNEQFF	TRBD2	TRBV7-3	TRBJ2-1	few
TGTGCCAGCAGCTTGGACAGGCGAAACGAGCAGTACTTC	CASSLDRRNEQYF	.	TRBV5-6	TRBJ2-7	few